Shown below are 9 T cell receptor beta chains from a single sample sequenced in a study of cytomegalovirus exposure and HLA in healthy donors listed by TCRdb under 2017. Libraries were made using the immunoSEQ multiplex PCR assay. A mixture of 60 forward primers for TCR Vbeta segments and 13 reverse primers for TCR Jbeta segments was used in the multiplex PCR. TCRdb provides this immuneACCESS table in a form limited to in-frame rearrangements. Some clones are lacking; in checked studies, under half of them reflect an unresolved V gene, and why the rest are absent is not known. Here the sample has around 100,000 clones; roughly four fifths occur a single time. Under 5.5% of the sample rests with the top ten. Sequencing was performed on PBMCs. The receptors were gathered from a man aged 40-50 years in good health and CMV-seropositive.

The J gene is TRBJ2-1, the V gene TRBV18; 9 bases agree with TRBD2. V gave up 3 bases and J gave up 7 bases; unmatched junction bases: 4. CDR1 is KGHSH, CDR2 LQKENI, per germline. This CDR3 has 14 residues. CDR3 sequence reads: CASSPGLAENEQFF. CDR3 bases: TGTGCCAGCTCACCGGGACTAGCTGAGAATGAGCAGTTCTTC.

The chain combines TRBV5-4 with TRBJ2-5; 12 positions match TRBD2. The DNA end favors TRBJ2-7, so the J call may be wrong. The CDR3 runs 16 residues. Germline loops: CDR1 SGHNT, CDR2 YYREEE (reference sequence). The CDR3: CASSLPGLAGSYEQYF. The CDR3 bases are TGTGCCAGCAGTTTGCCGGGACTAGCGGGTTCCTACGAGCAGTACTTC.

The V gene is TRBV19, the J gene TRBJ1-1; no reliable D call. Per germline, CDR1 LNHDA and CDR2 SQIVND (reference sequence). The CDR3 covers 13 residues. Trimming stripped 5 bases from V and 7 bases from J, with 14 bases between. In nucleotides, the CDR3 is TGTGCCAGTAGTTATAGGAGGGATAATGAAGCTTTCTTT. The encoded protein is CASSYRRDNEAFF.

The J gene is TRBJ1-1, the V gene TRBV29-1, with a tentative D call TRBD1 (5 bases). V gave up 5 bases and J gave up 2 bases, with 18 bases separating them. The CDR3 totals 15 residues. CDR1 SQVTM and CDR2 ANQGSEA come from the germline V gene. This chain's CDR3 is CSVSWGAWGNTEAFF. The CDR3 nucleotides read TGCAGCGTTTCTTGGGGCGCGTGGGGTAACACTGAAGCTTTCTTT.

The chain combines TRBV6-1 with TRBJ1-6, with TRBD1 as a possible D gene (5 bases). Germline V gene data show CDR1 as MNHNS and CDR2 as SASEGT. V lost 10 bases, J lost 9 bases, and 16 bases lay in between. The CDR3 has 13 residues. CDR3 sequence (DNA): TGTGCCACTAGACCGCAGGGCGGTTCACCCCTCCACTTT. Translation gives CATRPQGGSPLHF.

This CDR3 reads CASSPETDTQYF. The CDR3 bases are TGTGCCAGCTCACCTGAGACAGATACGCAGTATTTT. This chain joins TRBV18 and TRBJ2-3; the D is unclear. With 3 bases removed from V and 3 bases from J, the gap between germline ends came to 4 bases. The CDR3 totals 12 residues. Germline CDR1 KGHSH, CDR2 LQKENI.

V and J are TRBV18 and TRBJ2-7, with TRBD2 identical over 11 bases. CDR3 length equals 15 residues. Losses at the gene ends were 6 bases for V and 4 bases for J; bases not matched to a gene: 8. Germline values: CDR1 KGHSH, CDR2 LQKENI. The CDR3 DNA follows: TGTGCCAGCTCGTCCACTAGCGGGAGTATATACGAGCAGTACTTC. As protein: CASSSTSGSIYEQYF.

CDR3 bases: TGCGCCACCACGGCAGGACAGGGACGCACAGATACGCAGTATTTT. Translating it yields CATTAGQGRTDTQYF. The gene calls are TRBV5-1 and TRBJ2-3, with 8 nucleotides matching TRBD1. The J segment lost 1 base and the V segment lost 9 bases, leaving 10 bases of the junction unmatched. From germline, CDR1 is SGHRS and CDR2 YFSETQ. CDR3 length equals 15 residues.

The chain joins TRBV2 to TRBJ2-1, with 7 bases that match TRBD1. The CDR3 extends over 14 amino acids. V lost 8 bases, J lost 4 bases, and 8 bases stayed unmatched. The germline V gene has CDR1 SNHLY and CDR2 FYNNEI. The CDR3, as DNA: TGTGCCAGCGAGACCGGGACAGTATACAATGAGCAGTTCTTC. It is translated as CASETGTVYNEQFF. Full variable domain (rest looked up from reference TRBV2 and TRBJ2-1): EPEVTQTPSHQVTQMGQEVILRCVPISNHLYFYWYRQILGQKVEFLVSFYNNEISEKSEIFDDQFSVERPDGSNFTLKIRSTKLEDSAMYFCASETGTVYNEQFFGPGTRLTVL.